These 27 T cell receptor beta chains were sequenced from one sample in a study of T cell clonotyping in hematopoietic cell transplantation. Time point indicated: recipient sample about 28 days before transplant, after cytoreduction. The method was immunoSEQ multiplex PCR; TCRdb's version includes in-frame clones alone and lacks a portion of them. The sample lists around 9,100 clones, roughly 80% occurring once. This material consisted of peripheral blood mononuclear cells, taken before stem cell transplant. The source is a man aged 55 to 70 with acute myeloid leukemia. Some clones in this sample may be carry-over from other donors' samples.

The J gene is TRBJ1-5, the V gene TRBV19; 8 bases match TRBD1. Germline V CDR1 and CDR2: LNHDA, SQIVND (reference sequence). The CDR3 runs to 16 residues. J was trimmed by 0 bases and V by 5 bases; bases with no gene match: 6. The CDR3 nucleotides are TGTGCCAGTAGTCCGCGGACAGGGAATAGCAATCAGCCCCAGCATTTT. Amino acid sequence: CASSPRTGNSNQPQHF.

In nucleotides, the CDR3 is TGTGCCAGCAGGTACAGCCTGGGAGGCTACACCTTC. It translates to CASRYSLGGYTF. This chain uses TRBV7-2 with TRBJ1-2; D gene uncertain. CDR1 is SGHTA and CDR2 is FQGNSA in the germline V gene. The V end was cut by 6 bases, the J end by 8 bases, with 13 bases between. The CDR3 covers 12 residues.

The CDR3 DNA sequence: TGTGCCAGCAGCCAACCCGCGGGGGGGAACGTAGATACGCAGTATTTT. It is translated as CASSQPAGGNVDTQYF. The chain employs TRBV4-2 and TRBJ2-3; 9 bases fit TRBD2. CDR3 length: 16 residues. V lost 2 bases to trimming and J lost 5 bases; unmatched junction nucleotides: 8. Germline V gene lookup returns CDR1 LGHNA and CDR2 YNFKEQ.

The chain employs TRBV5-1 and TRBJ2-3; 9 bases map to TRBD2. CDR3 length equals 16 residues. Germline CDR1 SGHRS, CDR2 YFSETQ. With V trimmed by 1 base and J by 2 bases, 5 bases remained unmatched. The CDR3 sequence: CASSLILAGTTDTQYF. The CDR3 DNA is TGCGCCAGCAGCTTGATCCTAGCGGGGACCACAGATACGCAGTATTTT.

This clone has just one count. This chain connects TRBV6-1 to TRBJ1-2; 8 positions match TRBD1. Losses at the gene ends were 6 bases for V and 7 bases for J; bases not matched to a gene: 13. This CDR3 spans 15 amino acids. CDR1 is MNHNS and CDR2 is SASEGT in the germline V gene. CDR3 in amino acids: CASSAAGGRGRGYTF. CDR3 DNA sequence: TGTGCCAGCAGCGCAGCAGGGGGCCGAGGTCGTGGCTACACCTTC.

The chain combines TRBV10-2 with TRBJ2-5; no clear D gene. Germline loops: CDR1 WSHSY, CDR2 SAAADI. The CDR3 runs 12 residues. Deletions cut 4 bases from V and 3 bases from J, with 6 bases between. The CDR3 DNA sequence: TGCGCCAGCAGTGTAACAAAAGAGACCCAGTACTTC. It yields the protein CASSVTKETQYF.

The chain has TRBV6-1 and TRBJ1-2; 7 nucleotides match TRBD1. V shed 0 bases, J shed 4 bases, and the junction held 5 bases outside the gene matches. CDR3 size: 15 residues. From germline, CDR1 is MNHNS and CDR2 SASEGT. This CDR3 is CASSEAPGGGYGYTF. The CDR3 bases are TGTGCCAGCAGTGAAGCGCCAGGGGGGGGCTATGGCTACACCTTC.

This clone showed up just once. The chain employs TRBV19 and TRBJ2-3; D is unresolved. Germline values: CDR1 LNHDA, CDR2 SQIVND (reference sequence). The CDR3 runs to 17 residues. With 1 base removed from V and 0 bases from J, the gap between germline ends came to 14 bases. The CDR3 sequence: CASSIGLTSLSTDTQYF. Written as DNA, the CDR3 is TGTGCCAGTAGTATAGGGCTCACTTCCCTTAGCACAGATACGCAGTATTTT.

Of note for this clone: Germline and junction disagree at one end, which may indicate a read error. The chain uses TRBV7-7 and TRBJ2-5; the D gene is possibly TRBD2 (6 bases). The CDR3 is made up of 13 amino acids. Germline V CDR1 and CDR2: SSHAT, FNYEAQ (reference sequence). CDR3 sequence (DNA): TGTGCTAGCAGCCTGGGACTTCAAGAGACCCAGTACTTC. The encoded protein is CASSLGLQETQYF.

The chain links TRBV11-2 to TRBJ2-1; 8 bases map to TRBD1. The CDR3 has 15 amino acids. Germline CDR1 and CDR2: SGHAT and FQNNGV. V trimming: 5 bases; J trimming: 5 bases; junction bases outside the gene matches: 8. Written as DNA, the CDR3 is TGTGCCAGCAGCCTCCGGACAGGGCAAGACAATGAGCAGTTCTTC. This sequence encodes CASSLRTGQDNEQFF.

The chain has TRBV28 and TRBJ2-5; D is perhaps TRBD2 (6 bases). The CDR3 has 14 residues. CDR1 is MDHEN and CDR2 is SYDVKM in the germline V gene. Trimming left V 5 bases short and J 9 bases short, with 19 bases between. The CDR3: CASSRHIATGAQYF. CDR3 in DNA: TGTGCCAGCAGTCGACATATAGCTACGGGGGCCCAGTACTTC.

This rearrangement joins TRBV25-1 to TRBJ2-1; D uncertain. Germline V gene data show CDR1 as MGHDK and CDR2 as SYGVNS. This CDR3 has 12 residues. Trimming stripped 2 bases from V and 10 bases from J, with 9 bases between. DNA of the CDR3: TGTGCCAGCAGTGAAAGGGTCCGGGAGCAGTTCTTC. Amino acids: CASSERVREQFF.

The chain recombines TRBV19 with TRBJ2-5, with no clear D. The CDR3 consists of 12 residues. Germline V gives CDR1 LNHDA, CDR2 SQIVND (reference sequence). Trimming stripped 6 bases from V and 1 base from J, with 6 bases between. The CDR3: CASSASQETQYF. The CDR3 nucleotides are TGTGCCAGTAGCGCCAGCCAAGAGACCCAGTACTTC.

The chain employs TRBV14 and TRBJ2-1; D may be TRBD2 (5 bases). This CDR3 is built from 14 residues. V lost 4 bases and J lost 6, with 13 bases in between. In germline, CDR1 is SGHDN, CDR2 FVKESK. CDR3 bases: TGTGCCAGCAGCCTAAGCGGTGCTCGCAATGAGCAGTTCTTC. Its protein is CASSLSGARNEQFF.

A single count supports this clone. V gene TRBV14 combines with J gene TRBJ2-7; 8 bases agree with TRBD1. The CDR3 has 14 residues. Germline loops: CDR1 SGHDN, CDR2 FVKESK. V shed 4 bases and J 2 bases; nucleotides not matched to a gene: 4. CDR3 nucleotide sequence: TGTGCCAGCAGCCCCGAGACAGGGGCCTACGAGCAGTACTTC. Translation: CASSPETGAYEQYF.

This clone is a singleton in its sample. V usage is TRBV25-1 and J usage is TRBJ1-1; 10 bases match TRBD1. In germline, CDR1 is MGHDK, CDR2 SYGVNS. The ends lost 5 bases at V and 1 base at J; junction bases unmatched: 1. The CDR3 totals 14 residues. CDR3 in amino acids: CASSRTGGNTEAFF. The DNA for the CDR3 is TGTGCCAGCAGTCGGACAGGGGGGAACACTGAAGCTTTCTTT.

The chain couples TRBV5-1 to TRBJ2-3; 7 bases agree with TRBD2. The CDR3 covers 14 residues. The germline CDR1 and CDR2 sequences are SGHRS and YFSETQ. V was clipped by 4 bases and J by 2 bases; unmatched bases: 4. CDR3 sequence (DNA): TGCGCCAGCAGCCCGGGACTATCCACAGATACGCAGTATTTT. Its translation is CASSPGLSTDTQYF.

This chain links TRBV7-3 with TRBJ2-3, with D unresolved. Germline V gives CDR1 SGHTA, CDR2 FQGTGA. The CDR3 is 14 residues long. Trimming left V 5 bases short and J 1 base short, with 10 bases between. The CDR3 spells CASSPGPRTDTQYF. The CDR3 nucleotides are TGTGCCAGCAGCCCCGGACCACGCACAGATACGCAGTATTTT. Full variable domain (outside the CDR3, taken from reference TRBV7-3 and TRBJ2-3): GAGVSQTPSNKVTEKGKYVELRCDPISGHTALYWYRQSLGQGPEFLIYFQGTGAADDSGLPNDRFFAVRPEGSVSTLKIQRTERGDSAVYLCASSPGPRTDTQYFGPGTRLTVL.

This clone was detected only once. The chain uses TRBV5-8 and TRBJ2-7; D is unresolved. The CDR3 consists of 11 residues. Trimming took 0 bases from V and 2 from J, leaving 0 bases between them. Germline V CDR1 and CDR2: SGHTS, YDEGEE. The chain's CDR3 is CASSLAYEQYF. In nucleotides, the CDR3 is TGTGCCAGCAGCTTGGCCTACGAGCAGTACTTC.

The rearrangement joins TRBV10-2 to TRBJ2-7; D not certain. CDR1 is WSHSY, CDR2 SAAADI, per germline. CDR3 length: 13 amino acids. Trimming cost V 2 bases and J 7 bases, with 12 bases left between them. The CDR3 sequence: CASSETARMEQYF. The CDR3 coding sequence is TGCGCCAGCAGTGAGACGGCGCGGATGGAGCAGTACTTC.

This clone turned up a few times. Other nucleotide sequences in the sample specify the same CDR3. This chain joins TRBV19 and TRBJ1-1; no clear D. Trimming cost V 4 bases and J 1 base, with 7 bases left between them. The germline V gene encodes CDR1 LNHDA and CDR2 SQIVND (reference sequence). There are 13 residues in the CDR3. The CDR3 region is CASSSQQNTEAFF. CDR3 bases: TGTGCCAGTAGTAGCCAACAGAACACTGAAGCTTTCTTT.

The chain employs TRBV18 and TRBJ2-1; the match to TRBD2 covers 14 bases. V lost 6 bases and J lost 5; bases outside the gene matches: 3. There are 15 residues in the CDR3. Germline-derived CDR1 and CDR2 are KGHSH and LQKENI. This chain's CDR3 is CASSLGLAGDNEQFF. DNA for the CDR3: TGTGCCAGCTCGCTGGGACTAGCGGGAGACAATGAGCAGTTCTTC.

V gene TRBV19 combines with J gene TRBJ2-2; TRBD2 aligns across 8 bases. V trimming: 7 bases; J trimming: 5 bases; junction bases outside the gene matches: 6. In germline, CDR1 is LNHDA, CDR2 SQIVND (reference sequence). The CDR3 extends over 14 amino acids. This chain's CDR3 is CASKLAVFTGELFF. The CDR3 region has the DNA TGTGCCAGTAAACTAGCGGTTTTTACCGGGGAGCTGTTTTTT.

V gene TRBV5-8 combines with J gene TRBJ2-7; D assignment may be TRBD1 or TRBD2 (5 bases each). Trimming left V 2 bases short and J 5 bases short, with 17 bases between. Germline CDR1 and CDR2: SGHTS and YDEGEE. The CDR3 extends over 15 amino acids. The CDR3 region is CASSFTPRDGHEQYF. The CDR3 nucleotides are TGTGCCAGCAGCTTTACCCCCCGGGACGGCCACGAGCAGTACTTC.

The chain has TRBV28 and TRBJ1-1; D is unclear. Trimming left V 8 bases short and J 6 bases short, with 16 bases between. CDR3 length: 13 residues. Germline V gene lookup returns CDR1 MDHEN and CDR2 SYDVKM. CDR3 DNA sequence: TGTGCCAGCCAGCCCCCCGGAATGGCTGAAGCTTTCTTT. Its protein is CASQPPGMAEAFF.

The V and J genes are TRBV10-1 and TRBJ1-2; D is unresolved. Germline V lookup: CDR1 WNHNN, CDR2 SYGVQD (reference sequence). V dropped 0 bases and J dropped 2 bases, with 7 bases sitting between them. This CDR3 has 14 residues. CDR3 residues: CASSESPANYGYTF. In nucleotides, the CDR3 is TGCGCCAGCAGTGAGTCGCCCGCGAACTATGGCTACACCTTC.

The chain combines TRBV30 with TRBJ1-2; D gene unclear. Germline V gives CDR1 GTSNPN, CDR2 SVGIG (reference sequence). V was pared by 2 bases and J by 7 bases, with 8 bases between. The length of the CDR3 is 11 residues. CDR3 loop: CAWSRIGGYTF. The CDR3 coding sequence is TGTGCCTGGAGTCGAATAGGTGGCTACACCTTC.